This T cell receptor (beta chain) was sequenced in a study of blood T cell repertoires in COVID-19 (dated by TCRdb to the early 2020s). In terms of the full investigation: Samples covering the acute and convalescent phases of COVID-19 were provided by collaborators in the United States, Italy and Spain. The prospective study material was composed of cDNA or gDNA derived from T cells, B-cell-depleted T cells, or PBMCs. The dataset comprised deeply sampled blood TCRbeta repertoires from subjects exposed to, actively infected with, or recovered from COVID-19. The repertoires were released in a freely available public database intended as a resource for research on the immune response to SARS-CoV-2. Samples were obtained from the ongoing ImmuneRACE study (first 160 participants) and from over a thousand subjects provided by 6 global collaborators. Nearly every sample came with metadata listing a de-identified subject ID, COVID-19 status, age in years and sex. Where available, HLA class I and class II types were obtained from metadata supplied by the sample provider rather than from assay-based typing.

Overall study results and their limits: The amount of clinical and demographic metadata varied by source and participant and was provided uncurated.

For this clone: Its specific antigen is unknown. The sample holds no much larger clone one base away, and base qualities are not on file.

TCRbeta CDR3 regions were amplified from genomic DNA using the immunoSEQ Assay, a bias-controlled multiplex PCR. The authors' pipeline ran thus. Nucleated cell counts per sample were estimated from amplification of reference gene primers within the assay. Sequence reads were collapsed and filtered to measure the absolute abundance of every unique TCRbeta CDR3 rearrangement. Productive Simpson clonality was computed per sample as the square root of Simpson's diversity index over productive rearrangements. The source is immuneACCESS, and TCRdb retained only in-frame sequences with V and J called. Part of the clones is not carried over; for the studies checked, unresolved V genes explain less than half of this, and the remainder is unexplained. The DNA was the basis for D and trimming; V, J and clone size are from that table. Here the sample has some 160,000 clones; 65% to 85% occur a single time. The ten largest clones take up roughly 5.3% of the sample.

Whole blood was collected in K2EDTA tubes by collaborating institutions according to the institutions' own protocols. For TCRbeta analysis, collaborator samples were shipped as frozen whole blood, as isolated PBMCs, or as DNA extracted from either sample type. Reading the germline V gene gives CDR1 SGHAT and CDR2 FQNNGV. From its cysteine to its phenylalanine, the CDR3 spans 16 amino acids. Here the CDR3 DNA is all that survives: 48 bases in frame from base 1. V is reduced by 5 bases and J by 7 bases, leaving a spacing of 20 bases between them. The sequence was obtained from a woman aged 45-59 years with acute or convalescent COVID-19. The sequencing input was peripheral blood. The receptor chain draws on TRBV11-2 and TRBJ2-2; a weak D assignment points to TRBD1 (7 bases agree). The CDR3 in this case is CASSPYLQGGDGELFF. Here is the DNA: TGTGCCAGCAGCCCCTACCTCCAGGGGGGCGACGGGGAGCTGTTTTTT.